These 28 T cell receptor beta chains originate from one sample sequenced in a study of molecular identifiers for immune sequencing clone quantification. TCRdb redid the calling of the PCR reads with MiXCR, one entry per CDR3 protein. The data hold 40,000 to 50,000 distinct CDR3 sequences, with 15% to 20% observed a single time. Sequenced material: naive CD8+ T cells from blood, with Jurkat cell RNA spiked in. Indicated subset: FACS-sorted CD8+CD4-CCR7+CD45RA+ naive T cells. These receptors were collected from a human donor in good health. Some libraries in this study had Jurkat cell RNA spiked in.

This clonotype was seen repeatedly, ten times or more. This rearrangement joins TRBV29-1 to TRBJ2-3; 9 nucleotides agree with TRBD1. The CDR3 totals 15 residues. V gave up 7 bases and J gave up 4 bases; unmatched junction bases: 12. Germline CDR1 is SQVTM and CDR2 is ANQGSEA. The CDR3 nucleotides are TGCAGCGCAGACCTACGGGACAGGGTCGCAGATACGCAGTATTTT. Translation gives CSADLRDRVADTQYF.

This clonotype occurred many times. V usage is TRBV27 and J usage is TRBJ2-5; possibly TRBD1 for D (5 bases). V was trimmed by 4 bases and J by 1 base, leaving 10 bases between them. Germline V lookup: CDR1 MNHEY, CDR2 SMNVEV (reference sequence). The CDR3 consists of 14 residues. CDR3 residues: CASSYLGVQETQYF. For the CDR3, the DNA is TGTGCCAGCAGTTATCTAGGGGTCCAAGAGACCCAGTACTTC.

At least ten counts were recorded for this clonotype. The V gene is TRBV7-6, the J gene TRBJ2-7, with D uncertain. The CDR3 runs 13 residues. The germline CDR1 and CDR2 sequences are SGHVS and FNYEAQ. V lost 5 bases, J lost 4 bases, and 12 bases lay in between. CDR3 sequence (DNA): TGTGCCAGCAGCCCGTCGACCGGGTACGAGCAGTACTTC. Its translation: CASSPSTGYEQYF.

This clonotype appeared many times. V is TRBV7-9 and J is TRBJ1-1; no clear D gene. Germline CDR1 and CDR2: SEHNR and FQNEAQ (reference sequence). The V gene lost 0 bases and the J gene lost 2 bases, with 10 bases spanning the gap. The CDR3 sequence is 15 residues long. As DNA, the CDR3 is TGTGCCAGCAGCTTAGCGCTCGGGAGAAACACTGAAGCTTTCTTT. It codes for CASSLALGRNTEAFF.

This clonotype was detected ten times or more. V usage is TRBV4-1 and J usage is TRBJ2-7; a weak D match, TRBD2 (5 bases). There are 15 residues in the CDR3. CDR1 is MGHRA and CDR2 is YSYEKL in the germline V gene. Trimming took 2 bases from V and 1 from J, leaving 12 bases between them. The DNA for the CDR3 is TGCGCCAGCAGCCAATTTCGGGGTAGTTCCTACGAGCAGTACTTC. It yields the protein CASSQFRGSSYEQYF.

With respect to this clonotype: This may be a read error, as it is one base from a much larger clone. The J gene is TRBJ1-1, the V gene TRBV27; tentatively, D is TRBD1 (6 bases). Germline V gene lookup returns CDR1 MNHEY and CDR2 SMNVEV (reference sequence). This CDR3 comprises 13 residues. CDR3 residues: CASSLLGATEACF. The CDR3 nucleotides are TGTGCCAGCAGTTTATTGGGGGCCACTGAAGCTTGCTTT.

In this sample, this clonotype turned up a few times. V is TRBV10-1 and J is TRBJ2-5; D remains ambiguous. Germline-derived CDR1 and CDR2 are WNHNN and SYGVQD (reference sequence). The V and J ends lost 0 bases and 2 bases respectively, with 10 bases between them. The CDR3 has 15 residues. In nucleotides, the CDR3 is TGCGCCAGCAGTGAGTCTCAGGTCGGTCAAGAGACCCAGTACTTC. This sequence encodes CASSESQVGQETQYF.

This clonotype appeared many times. CDR3 in amino acids: CASSFRASGSTDTQYF. In DNA form, the CDR3 reads TGTGCCAGCAGTTTTCGGGCTAGCGGAAGCACAGATACGCAGTATTTT. The chain joins TRBV12-3 or TRBV12-4 to TRBJ2-3; 7 bases line up with TRBD2. Trimming took 3 bases from V and 0 from J; bases not matched to a gene: 6. The CDR3 spans 16 residues.

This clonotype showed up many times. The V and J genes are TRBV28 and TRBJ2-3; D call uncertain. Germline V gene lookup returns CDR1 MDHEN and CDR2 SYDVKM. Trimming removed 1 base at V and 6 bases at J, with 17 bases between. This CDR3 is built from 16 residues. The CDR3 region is CASSLYTSYPTDTQYF. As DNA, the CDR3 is TGTGCCAGCAGTTTATATACCTCGTACCCGACGGATACGCAGTATTTT.

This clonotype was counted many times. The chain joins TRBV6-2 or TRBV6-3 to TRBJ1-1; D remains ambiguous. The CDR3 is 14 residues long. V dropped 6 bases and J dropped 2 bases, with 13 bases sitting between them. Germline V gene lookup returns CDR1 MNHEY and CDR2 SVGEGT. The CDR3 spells CASRQARFNTEAFF. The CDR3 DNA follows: TGTGCCAGCAGGCAAGCACGGTTCAACACTGAAGCTTTCTTT.

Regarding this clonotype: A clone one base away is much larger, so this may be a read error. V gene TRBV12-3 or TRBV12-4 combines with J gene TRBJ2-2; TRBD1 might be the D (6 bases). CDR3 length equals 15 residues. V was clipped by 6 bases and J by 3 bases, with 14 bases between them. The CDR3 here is CASRPGTTDTGELFF. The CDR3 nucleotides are TGTGCCAGCAGACCCGGGACAACGGACACCGGGGAGCTGTTTTTT.

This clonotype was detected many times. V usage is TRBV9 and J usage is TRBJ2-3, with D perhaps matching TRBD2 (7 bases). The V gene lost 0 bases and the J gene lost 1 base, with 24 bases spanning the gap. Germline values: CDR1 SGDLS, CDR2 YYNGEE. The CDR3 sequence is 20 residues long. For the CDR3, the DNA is TGTGCCAGCAGCGTAGGAGTGCGAGGGGAGGGGGATCTTGGCACAGATACGCAGTATTTT. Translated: CASSVGVRGEGDLGTDTQYF.

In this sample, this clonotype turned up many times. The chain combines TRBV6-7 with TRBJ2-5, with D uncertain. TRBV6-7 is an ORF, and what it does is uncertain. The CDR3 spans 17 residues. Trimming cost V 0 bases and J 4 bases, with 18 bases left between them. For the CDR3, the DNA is TGTGCCAGCAGTTACTCAGGACCTAAGAATAGGATAGAGACCCAGTACTTC. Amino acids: CASSYSGPKNRIETQYF.

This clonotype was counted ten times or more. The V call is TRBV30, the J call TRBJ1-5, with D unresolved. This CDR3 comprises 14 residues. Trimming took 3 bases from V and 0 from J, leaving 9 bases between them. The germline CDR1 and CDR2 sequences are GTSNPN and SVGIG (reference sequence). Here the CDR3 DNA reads TGTGCCTGGAGCGGGGAAAATAGCAATCAGCCCCAGCATTTT. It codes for CAWSGENSNQPQHF.

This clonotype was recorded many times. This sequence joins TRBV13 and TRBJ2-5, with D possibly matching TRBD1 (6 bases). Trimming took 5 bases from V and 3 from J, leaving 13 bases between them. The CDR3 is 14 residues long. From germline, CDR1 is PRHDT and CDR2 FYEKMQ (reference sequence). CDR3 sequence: CASSPKTGEETQYF. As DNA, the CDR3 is TGTGCCAGCAGCCCGAAGACAGGCGAAGAGACCCAGTACTTC.

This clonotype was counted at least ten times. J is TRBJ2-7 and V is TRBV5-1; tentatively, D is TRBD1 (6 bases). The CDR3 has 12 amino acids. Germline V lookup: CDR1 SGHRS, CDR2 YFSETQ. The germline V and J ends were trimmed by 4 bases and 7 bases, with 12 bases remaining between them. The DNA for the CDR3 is TGCGCCAGCAGCCAGACAGGTGCTGAGCAGTACTTC. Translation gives CASSQTGAEQYF.

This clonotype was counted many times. The CDR3 loop reads CASSFTGAKNIQYF. CDR3 bases: TGTGCCAGCAGCTTTACGGGAGCCAAAAACATTCAGTACTTC. The chain links TRBV11-2 to TRBJ2-4; D unresolved. Trimming took 3 bases from V and 0 from J, leaving 6 bases between them. Germline assignment: CDR1 SGHAT and CDR2 FQNNGV. This CDR3 spans 14 amino acids.

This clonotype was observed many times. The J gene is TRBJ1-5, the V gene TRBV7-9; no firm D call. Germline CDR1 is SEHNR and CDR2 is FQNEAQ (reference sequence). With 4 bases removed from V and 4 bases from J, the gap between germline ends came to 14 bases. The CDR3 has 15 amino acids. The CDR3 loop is CASSSNLPKNQPQHF. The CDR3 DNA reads TGTGCCAGCAGCTCCAATTTACCCAAGAATCAGCCCCAGCATTTT.

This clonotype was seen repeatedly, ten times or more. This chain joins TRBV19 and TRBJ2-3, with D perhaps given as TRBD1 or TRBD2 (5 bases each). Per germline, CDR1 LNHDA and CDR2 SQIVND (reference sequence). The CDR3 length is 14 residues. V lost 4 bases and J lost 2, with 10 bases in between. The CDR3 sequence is CASSTRDLTDTQYF. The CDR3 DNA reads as TGTGCCAGTAGTACCCGGGACCTCACAGATACGCAGTATTTT.

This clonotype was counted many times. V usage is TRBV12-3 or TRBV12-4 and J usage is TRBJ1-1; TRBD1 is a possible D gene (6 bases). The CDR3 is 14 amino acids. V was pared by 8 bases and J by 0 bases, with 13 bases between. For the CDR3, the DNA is TGTGCCAGCGGGGGGGCTCAGATGAACACTGAAGCTTTCTTT. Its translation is CASGGAQMNTEAFF.

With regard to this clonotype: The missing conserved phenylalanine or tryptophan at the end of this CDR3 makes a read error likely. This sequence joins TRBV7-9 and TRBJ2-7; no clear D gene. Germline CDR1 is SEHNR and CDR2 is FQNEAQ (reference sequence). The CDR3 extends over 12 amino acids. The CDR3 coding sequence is TGTGCCTGCAGCTTTAGTTCTAGGGAGCAGTACCTC. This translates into CACSFSSREQYL.

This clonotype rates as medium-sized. The CDR3 region is CSVEVGRSSGANVLTF. In nucleotides, the CDR3 is TGCAGCGTTGAAGTAGGCCGAAGCTCTGGGGCCAACGTCCTGACTTTC. The chain is built from TRBV29-1 and TRBJ2-6; D gene uncertain. Trimming pared 1 base from V and 0 bases from J, leaving 10 bases between. The CDR3 is made up of 16 amino acids. CDR1 and CDR2 from the germline V gene are SQVTM and ANQGSEA.

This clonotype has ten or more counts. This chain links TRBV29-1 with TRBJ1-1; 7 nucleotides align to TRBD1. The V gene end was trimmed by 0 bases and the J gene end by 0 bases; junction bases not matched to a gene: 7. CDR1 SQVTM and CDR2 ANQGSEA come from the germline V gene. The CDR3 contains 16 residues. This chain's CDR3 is CSVEEQGVPMNTEAFF. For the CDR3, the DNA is TGCAGCGTTGAAGAGCAGGGGGTGCCCATGAACACTGAAGCTTTCTTT.

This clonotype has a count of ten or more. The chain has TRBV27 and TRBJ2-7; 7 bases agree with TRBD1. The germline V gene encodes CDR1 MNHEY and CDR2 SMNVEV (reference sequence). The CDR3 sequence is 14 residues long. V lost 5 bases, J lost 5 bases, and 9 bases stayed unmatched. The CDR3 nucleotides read TGTGCCAGCAGTACAACAGACAGGGTCCACGAGCAGTACTTC. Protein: CASSTTDRVHEQYF.

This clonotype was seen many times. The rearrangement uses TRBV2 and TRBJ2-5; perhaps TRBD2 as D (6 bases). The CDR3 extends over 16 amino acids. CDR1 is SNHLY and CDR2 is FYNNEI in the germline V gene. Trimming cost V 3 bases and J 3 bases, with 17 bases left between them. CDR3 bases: TGTGCCAGCAGTGACTTCCTCGGCATAGCGGAAGAGACCCAGTACTTC. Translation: CASSDFLGIAEETQYF.

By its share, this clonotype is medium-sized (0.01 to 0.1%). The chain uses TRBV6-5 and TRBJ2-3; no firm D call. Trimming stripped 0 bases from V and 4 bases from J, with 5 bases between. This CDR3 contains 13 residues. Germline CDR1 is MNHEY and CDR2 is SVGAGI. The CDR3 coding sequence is TGTGCCAGCAGTTACTCGCATCCAGATACGCAGTATTTT. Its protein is CASSYSHPDTQYF.

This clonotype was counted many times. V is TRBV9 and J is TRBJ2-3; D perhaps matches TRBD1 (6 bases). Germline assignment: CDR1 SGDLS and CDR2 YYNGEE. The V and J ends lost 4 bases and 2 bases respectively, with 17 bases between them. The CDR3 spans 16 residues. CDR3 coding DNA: TGTGCCAGCAGCCTAACCTCAGGGGTATACACAGATACGCAGTATTTT. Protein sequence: CASSLTSGVYTDTQYF. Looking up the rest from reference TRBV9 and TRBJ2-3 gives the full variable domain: DSGVTQTPKHLITATGQRVTLRCSPRSGDLSVYWYQQSLDQGLQFLIQYYNGEERAKGNILERFSAQQFPDLHSELNLSSLELGDSALYFCASSLTSGVYTDTQYFGPGTRLTVL.

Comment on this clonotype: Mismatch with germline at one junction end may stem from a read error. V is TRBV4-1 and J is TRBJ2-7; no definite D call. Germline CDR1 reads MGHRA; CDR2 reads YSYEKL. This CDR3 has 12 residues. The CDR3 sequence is CAGSPQSNEQYF. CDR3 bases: TGCGCCGGCAGCCCCCAGAGTAACGAGCAGTACTTC.